The text below deals with one T cell receptor (beta chain). In the original analysis: From reference gene primer amplification, estimates of nucleated cell counts were derived. Data came from immunoSEQ multiplex PCR; TCRdb stores just in-frame clones and leaves some out. The D gene and trimming were derived from the DNA, and the V and J assignments and clone size from that table. The table lists roughly 120,000 clones, 82% of them singletons. This record belongs to a study of blood T cell repertoires in COVID-19. Looking at the study overall: Specimens from acute and convalescent COVID-19 originated in the United States, Italy and Spain.

The V and J ends lost 4 bases and 7 bases, in that order; junction bases with no gene match: 12. The CDR3 extends over 16 amino acids. The germline V gene has CDR1 SGDLS and CDR2 YYNGEE. The V call is TRBV9, the J call TRBJ2-2; TRBD2 aligns across 8 bases. The receptor was derived from a man aged 70 or older with acute or convalescent COVID-19. Sequenced sample: peripheral blood. Here the CDR3 reads CASSLRAGGPGGELFF. The CDR3 coding sequence is TGTGCCAGCAGCCTTCGGGCGGGGGGACCGGGCGGGGAGCTGTTTTTT. Together with reference TRBV9 and TRBJ2-2, the CDR3 gives the full variable domain: DSGVTQTPKHLITATGQRVTLRCSPRSGDLSVYWYQQSLDQGLQFLIQYYNGEERAKGNILERFSAQQFPDLHSELNLSSLELGDSALYFCASSLRAGGPGGELFFGEGSRLTVL.